Listed here is a single T cell receptor beta chain. Authors' processing steps: For nucleated cells, counts were estimated from reference gene primer amplification. Sequencing used immunoSEQ multiplex PCR; TCRdb keeps in-frame clones, though not all of them. V, J and clone size are those of that table, while D and trimming were read from the DNA. This sample has around 310,000 clones, with 70% to 90% found just once. This specimen belongs to a study of blood T cell repertoires in COVID-19. Looking at the study overall: Italy, Spain and the United States were the sources of the convalescent and acute COVID-19 samples. T cells, B-cell-depleted T cells, or PBMCs provided the cDNA or gDNA that served as material.

V dropped 10 bases and J dropped 4 bases, with 13 bases sitting between them. The CDR3 covers 12 residues. Germline V gene sequence: CDR1 MDHEN, CDR2 SYDVKM. This chain uses TRBV28 with TRBJ1-1; tentative D call: TRBD1 (5 bases). Sample: peripheral blood. The receptor's source is a woman aged 45-65 years with active or convalescent COVID-19. The CDR3 is CAIKGVFTEAFF. In nucleotides, the CDR3 is TGTGCCATCAAAGGGGTTTTCACTGAAGCTTTCTTT. Filled out from reference TRBV28 and TRBJ1-1, the complete variable domain reads DVKVTQSSRYLVKRTGEKVFLECVQDMDHENMFWYRQDPGLGLRLIYFSYDVKMKEKGDIPEGYSVSREKKERFSLILESASTNQTSMYLCAIKGVFTEAFFGQGTRLTVV.